This TCR beta chain appears in the sequencing data of a study of blood T cell repertoires in COVID-19 (TCRdb year 2020). About the investigation overall: Samples from collaborators originated in the United States, Italy and Spain and spanned both the acute and convalescent phases of COVID-19. The prospective study material was composed of cDNA or gDNA derived from T cells, B-cell-depleted T cells, or PBMCs. Subjects who had been exposed to COVID-19, were actively infected with it, or had recovered from it provided the deeply sampled blood TCRbeta repertoires that made up the dataset. A freely available public database, intended as a resource for researchers studying the immune response to SARS-CoV-2, is where the repertoires were released. The samples were drawn from two sources: the first 160 participants of the ongoing ImmuneRACE study, and 1,000 to 1,500 subjects contributed by 6 global collaborators. Nearly every sample came with metadata listing a de-identified subject ID, COVID-19 status, age in years and sex. Where available, HLA class I and class II types were obtained from metadata supplied by the sample provider rather than from assay-based typing.

The immunoSEQ Assay, a bias-controlled multiplex PCR, was used to amplify TCRbeta CDR3 regions from genomic DNA. The published analysis was carried out like this. The number of nucleated cells in each sample was estimated by amplification of reference gene primers within the assay. To quantify the absolute abundance of each unique TCRbeta CDR3 rearrangement, sequence reads were collapsed and filtered. For each sample, productive Simpson clonality was calculated by taking the square root of Simpson's diversity index across productive rearrangements. In its TCRdb copy, this immuneACCESS table keeps in-frame sequences only and misses some clones. Where compared with another copy, unresolved V genes explain less than half of these, and the others have no known cause. V and J calls and clone size follow that table, whereas D and trimming were derived from the DNA. This sample lists over 100,000 clones; approximately 90% were detected once. Of the sample, 3.5% to 5% falls within the top ten clones.

About this clone: Its specific antigen is unknown. No clone much larger than this one lies a single base away; base qualities are absent.

General conclusions and limits of the study: The quantity of clinical and demographic metadata differed by source and by participant and was supplied without curation.

Whole blood was collected in K2EDTA tubes by collaborating institutions according to the institutions' own protocols. For TCRbeta analysis, collaborators shipped samples in one of three forms: frozen whole blood, isolated PBMCs, or DNA extracted from either of those sample types. Material for sequencing was peripheral blood. This TCR derives from a man in his forties or fifties with acute or convalescent COVID-19.

Read as DNA, the sequence is TGTGCCAGCAGCCCCACTACCACTGCCCTTAACTATGGCTACACCTTC. This encodes CASSPTTTALNYGYTF. The receptor chain draws on TRBV5-4 and TRBJ1-2; there is no confident call for the D gene. Via the germline V gene (reference sequence), CDR1 is SGHNT and CDR2 YYREEE. V sheds 4 bases and J sheds 1 base, leaving 17 bases between their ends. The CDR3 sequence holds 16 residues, the cysteine and phenylalanine included. Solely the CDR3 DNA is kept, with 48 bases framed from the first base.